This passage covers 15 T cell receptor beta chains from one sample sequenced in a study of OX40 agonist ivuxolimab in advanced cancers. The repertoire was sequenced with immunoSEQ multiplex PCR; TCRdb's copy has only in-frame clones and lacks some. The sample holds more than 75,000 clones, around 87% seen once. The specimen was CD4+ or CD8+ T cells sorted from blood, collected in a trial of the OX40 agonist ivuxolimab. These receptors came from an adult with an advanced solid tumor such as melanoma, head and neck, liver or kidney cancer.

CDR3 in DNA: TGTGCCATCAGTGATGGGACAGGGGGCAGGGGAACTGAAGCTTTCTTT. Translating gives CAISDGTGGRGTEAFF. The V gene is TRBV10-3, the J gene TRBJ1-1; 12 positions match TRBD1. Per the germline V gene, CDR1 is ENHRY and CDR2 is SYGVKD. J was trimmed by 5 bases and V by 3 bases; bases with no gene match: 7. The CDR3 extends over 16 amino acids.

The gene calls are TRBV18 and TRBJ1-1; D uncertain. Germline CDR1 KGHSH, CDR2 LQKENI. The ends were cut back, 6 bases at V and 5 bases at J, with 13 bases in the middle. This CDR3 is built from 13 residues. The CDR3 loop reads CASSPDLGTEAFF. CDR3 bases: TGTGCCAGCTCCCCCGACCTGGGGACTGAAGCTTTCTTT.

The chain employs TRBV2 and TRBJ2-1; D possibly matches TRBD1 or TRBD2 (7 bases each). Germline V CDR1 and CDR2: SNHLY, FYNNEI. The CDR3 is made up of 14 amino acids. Deletions cut 3 bases from V and 5 bases from J, with 11 bases between. In DNA, the CDR3 is TGTGCCAGCAGTGACAGGGGGGGAAACAATGAGCAGTTCTTC. Translating it yields CASSDRGGNNEQFF.

This chain uses TRBV13 with TRBJ2-7; possibly TRBD1 for D (5 bases). V shed 0 bases and J shed 4 bases, with 13 bases lying between them. Germline V gives CDR1 PRHDT, CDR2 FYEKMQ (reference sequence). CDR3 length: 15 residues. The CDR3: CASSLGRVPPYEQYF. The CDR3 DNA sequence: TGTGCCAGCAGCTTAGGCAGGGTACCGCCTTACGAGCAGTACTTC.

The chain is built from TRBV10-1 and TRBJ1-6; D not resolved. V lost 4 bases and J lost 7, with 8 bases in between. Germline V CDR1 and CDR2: WNHNN, SYGVQD (reference sequence). There are 13 residues in the CDR3. The CDR3 sequence is CASSAGGNSPLHF. CDR3 DNA: TGCGCCAGCAGTGCGGGTGGCAATTCACCCCTCCACTTT.

The rearrangement uses TRBV2 and TRBJ1-5; D gene uncertain. Germline V lookup: CDR1 SNHLY, CDR2 FYNNEI. The CDR3 is 13 residues long. Trimming left V 0 bases short and J 11 bases short, with 11 bases between. The CDR3 nucleotides read TGTGCCAGCAGTGAAGCGCGTAGGCCTGCCCAGCATTTT. Encoded protein: CASSEARRPAQHF.

The genes are TRBV18 and TRBJ1-1; D not certain. Per germline, CDR1 KGHSH and CDR2 LQKENI. CDR3 length equals 12 residues. V was shortened by 2 bases and J by 6 bases, with 7 bases between the two germline ends. The CDR3 bases are TGTGCCAGCTCACCATCTAACTCTGAAGCTTTCTTT. Encoded protein: CASSPSNSEAFF.

The rearrangement joins TRBV30 to TRBJ2-2; 11 nucleotides agree with TRBD2. Germline-derived CDR1 and CDR2 are GTSNPN and SVGIG (reference sequence). This CDR3 has 14 amino acids. V dropped 5 bases and J dropped 3; count of bases not matched to a gene: 2. CDR3 loop: CAWGGLADTGELFF. The CDR3 DNA is TGTGCCTGGGGGGGACTAGCGGACACCGGGGAGCTGTTTTTT.

With regard to this clone: One junction end does not reproduce the germline sequence, and a read error may be involved. This chain links TRBV4-1 with TRBJ1-4; D may be TRBD1 (5 bases). Per germline, CDR1 MGHRA and CDR2 YSYEKL. There are 15 residues in the CDR3. CDR3 in DNA: TGCGCCAGCACCCAAACGGGACGGGAAAATGAAAAACTGTTTTTT. Translated: CASTQTGRENEKLFF.

The rearrangement uses TRBV14 and TRBJ2-7; TRBD2 agrees at 13 bases. This CDR3 region has 18 residues. Germline V gives CDR1 SGHDN, CDR2 FVKESK. The V segment lost 0 bases and the J segment 7 bases; nucleotides outside the gene matches: 12. The CDR3: CASSQDRGTSGITGEQYF. The DNA of the CDR3 is TGTGCCAGCAGCCAAGATCGGGGGACTAGCGGGATTACGGGGGAGCAGTACTTC. Variable domain in full (rest from reference TRBV14 and TRBJ2-7): EAGVTQFPSHSVIEKGQTVTLRCDPISGHDNLYWYRRVMGKEIKFLLHFVKESKQDESGMPNNRFLAERTGGTYSTLKVQPAELEDSGVYFCASSQDRGTSGITGEQYFGPGTRLTVT.

V gene TRBV19 combines with J gene TRBJ1-4; TRBD1 matches 10 bases. Trimming at V came to 5 bases and at J to 8 bases, leaving 5 bases not matched to a gene. The germline V gene has CDR1 LNHDA and CDR2 SQIVND (reference sequence). This CDR3 region has 14 residues. The CDR3 protein is CASSFRDRGEKLFF. CDR3 bases: TGTGCCAGTAGTTTCCGGGACAGGGGAGAAAAACTGTTTTTT.

The chain combines TRBV19 with TRBJ1-2, with D perhaps TRBD1 (6 bases). Germline-derived CDR1 and CDR2 are LNHDA and SQIVND (reference sequence). The CDR3 loop spans 13 amino acids. Trimming took off 5 bases at V and 5 bases at J, with 12 bases between the two ends. The CDR3 sequence is CASSEGQTYGYTF. For the CDR3, the DNA is TGTGCCAGTAGTGAAGGACAGACGTATGGCTACACCTTC.

The J gene is TRBJ2-7, the V gene TRBV5-6; 10 bases are a match to TRBD1. Germline V gene sequence: CDR1 SGHDT, CDR2 YYEEEE. Losses at the gene ends were 4 bases for V and 5 bases for J; bases not matched to a gene: 15. This CDR3 is 17 amino acids long. CDR3 in amino acids: CASSQFSGGQGINEQYV. The CDR3 coding sequence is TGTGCCAGCAGCCAATTCTCCGGGGGACAGGGGATCAACGAGCAGTACGTC.

The chain combines TRBV30 with TRBJ1-3; D not resolved. The CDR3 sequence is 15 residues long. CDR1 and CDR2 from the germline V gene are GTSNPN and SVGIG (reference sequence). The V end lost 4 bases, the J end lost 0 bases, and 13 bases lay between the germline ends. The CDR3 here is CAWMLSLFSGNTIYF. The CDR3 coding sequence is TGTGCCTGGATGCTTTCCCTTTTCTCTGGAAACACCATATATTTT.

As to this clone: The same CDR3 can be traced to other DNA sequences in this sample. The chain recombines TRBV18 with TRBJ1-2; D unclear. Trimming left V 0 bases short and J 6 bases short, with 8 bases between. Looked up from germline, CDR1 is KGHSH and CDR2 is LQKENI. CDR3 length: 13 amino acids. CDR3 nucleotide sequence: TGTGCCAGCTCACCACCCGGAGGAGATGGCTACACCTTC. This gives the protein CASSPPGGDGYTF.